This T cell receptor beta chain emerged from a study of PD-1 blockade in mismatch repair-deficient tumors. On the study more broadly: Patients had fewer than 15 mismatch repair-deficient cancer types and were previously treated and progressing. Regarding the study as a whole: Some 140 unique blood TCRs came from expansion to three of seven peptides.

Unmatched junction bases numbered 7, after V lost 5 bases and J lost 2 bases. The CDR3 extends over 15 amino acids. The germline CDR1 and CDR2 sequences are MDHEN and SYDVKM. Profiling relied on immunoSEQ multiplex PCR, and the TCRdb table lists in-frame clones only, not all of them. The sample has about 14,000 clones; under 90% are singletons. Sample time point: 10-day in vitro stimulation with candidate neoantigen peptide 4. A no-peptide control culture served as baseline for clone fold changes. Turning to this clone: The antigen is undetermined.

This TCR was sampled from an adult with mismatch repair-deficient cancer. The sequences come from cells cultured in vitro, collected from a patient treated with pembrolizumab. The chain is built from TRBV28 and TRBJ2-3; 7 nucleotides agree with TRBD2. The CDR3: CASSPTTSSTDTQYF. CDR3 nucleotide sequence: TGTGCCAGCAGTCCAACGACTAGCTCCACAGATACGCAGTATTTT.